This T cell receptor (beta chain) was sequenced in a study of blood T cell repertoires in COVID-19. Trimming pared 3 bases from V and 2 bases from J, leaving 17 bases between. This CDR3 contains 16 residues. Looked up from germline, CDR1 is MNHEY and CDR2 is SVGAGI. Profiling relied on immunoSEQ multiplex PCR, and the TCRdb table lists in-frame clones only, not all of them. The sample includes some 130,000 clones, under 95% of them seen just once. Sequenced material: peripheral blood. The rearrangement links TRBV6-5 to TRBJ2-7; the D gene is possibly TRBD1 (6 bases). The sequence was obtained from a man in his fifties or sixties with COVID-19, enrolled during active disease. The CDR3 DNA reads as TGTGCCAGCAGTTATTACCGGGACACCTCACCCTACGAGCAGTACTTC. Residues: CASSYYRDTSPYEQYF.